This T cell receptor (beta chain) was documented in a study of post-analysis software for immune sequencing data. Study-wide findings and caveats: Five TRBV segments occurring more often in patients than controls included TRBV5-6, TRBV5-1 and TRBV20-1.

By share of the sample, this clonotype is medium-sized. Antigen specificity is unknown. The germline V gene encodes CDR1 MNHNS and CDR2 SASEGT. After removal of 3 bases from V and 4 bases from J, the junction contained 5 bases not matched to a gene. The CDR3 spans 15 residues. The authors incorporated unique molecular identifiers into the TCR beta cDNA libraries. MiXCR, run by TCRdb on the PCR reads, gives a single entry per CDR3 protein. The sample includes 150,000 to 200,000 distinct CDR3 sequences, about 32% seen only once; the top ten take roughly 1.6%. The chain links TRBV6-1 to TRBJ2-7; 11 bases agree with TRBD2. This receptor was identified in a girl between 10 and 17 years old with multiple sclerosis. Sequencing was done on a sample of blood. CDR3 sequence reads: CASSDLAGGEYEQYF. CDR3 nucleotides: TGTGCCAGCAGTGATCTAGCGGGAGGAGAGTACGAGCAGTACTTC.